Shown below are 18 T cell receptor beta chains from a single sample sequenced in a study of cytomegalovirus exposure and HLA in healthy donors. Vbeta (60) and Jbeta (13) primers were used in the PCR. Assay: immunoSEQ multiplex PCR; the TCRdb copy retains only in-frame clones and omits some. The table includes roughly 130,000 clones, around four fifths detected once. The sequenced sample was PBMCs. Every receptor here comes from a woman aged 40 to 55 in good health and CMV-seropositive.

This chain connects TRBV7-2 to TRBJ2-7; TRBD2 might be the D (7 bases). Germline-derived CDR1 and CDR2 are SGHTA and FQGNSA. Trimming took off 6 bases at V and 5 bases at J, with 20 bases between the two ends. The CDR3 is 15 residues long. The CDR3 reads CASSSQRGAAHEQYF. The CDR3 region has the DNA TGTGCCAGCAGTTCTCAACGGGGGGCGGCCCACGAGCAGTACTTC. Full variable domain (rest looked up from reference TRBV7-2 and TRBJ2-7): GAGVSQSPSNKVTEKGKDVELRCDPISGHTALYWYRQSLGQGLEFLIYFQGNSAPDKSGLPSDRFSAERTGGSVSTLTIQRTQQEDSAVYLCASSSQRGAAHEQYFGPGTRLTVT.

The chain joins TRBV13 to TRBJ1-1, with no clear D. The CDR3 has 15 amino acids. CDR1 and CDR2 (germline): PRHDT, FYEKMQ (reference sequence). Trimming shortened V by 5 bases and J by 1 base, and 14 bases separated the two germline ends. The CDR3 loop reads CASSEYRRQNTEAFF. CDR3 coding DNA: TGTGCCAGCAGCGAATACAGAAGACAGAACACTGAAGCTTTCTTT.

As DNA, the CDR3 is TGTGCCAGCAGAGGGGATTTTAGAAAGACCCAGTACTTC. Protein sequence: CASRGDFRKTQYF. The chain carries TRBV11-2 and TRBJ2-5; D is perhaps TRBD1 (5 bases). Germline V gene data show CDR1 as SGHAT and CDR2 as FQNNGV. The CDR3 is made up of 13 amino acids. Trimming removed 6 bases at V and 6 bases at J, with 14 bases between.

The chain recombines TRBV14 with TRBJ2-3; 7 nucleotides match TRBD2. The J segment lost 3 bases and the V segment lost 4 bases, leaving 10 bases of the junction unmatched. This CDR3 contains 16 residues. Per the germline V gene, CDR1 is SGHDN and CDR2 is FVKESK. CDR3 loop: CASSPGRREMTDTQYF. For the CDR3, the DNA is TGTGCCAGCAGCCCGGGAAGGCGGGAGATGACAGATACGCAGTATTTT.

The chain combines TRBV4-1 with TRBJ1-3; 9 bases align to TRBD1. Germline V gene lookup returns CDR1 MGHRA and CDR2 YSYEKL. After removal of 2 bases from V and 6 bases from J, the junction contained 23 bases not matched to a gene. The CDR3 consists of 21 residues. The CDR3 here is CASSQRSRNSDRGHYENTIYF. CDR3 sequence (DNA): TGCGCCAGCAGCCAAAGGTCTAGGAATTCGGACAGGGGACATTATGAAAACACCATATATTTT.

V is TRBV4-3 and J is TRBJ1-2, with D maybe TRBD1 (5 bases). Per the germline V gene, CDR1 is LGHNA and CDR2 is YSLEER. The V gene lost 3 bases and the J gene lost 8 bases, with 19 bases spanning the gap. CDR3 length equals 15 residues. The CDR3, as DNA: TGCGCCAGCAGCCATAAACCGACGGGGGATGGCGGCTACACCTTC. It yields the protein CASSHKPTGDGGYTF.

In its sample, this clone was seen a few times. The chain employs TRBV27 and TRBJ2-7; D possibly corresponds to TRBD2 (6 bases). Trimming pared 4 bases from V and 7 bases from J, leaving 17 bases between. The CDR3 extends over 14 amino acids. Germline values: CDR1 MNHEY, CDR2 SMNVEV (reference sequence). CDR3 DNA sequence: TGTGCCAGCAGTTCATCCGGGAGAACTCGAGAGCAGTACTTC. This sequence encodes CASSSSGRTREQYF.

The CDR3 coding sequence is TGCGCCAGCAGCCGAACCGGGACAAATTCACCCCTCCACTTT. Protein sequence: CASSRTGTNSPLHF. The chain uses TRBV5-1 and TRBJ1-6, with D possibly TRBD1 on 6 matching bases. Trimming stripped 4 bases from V and 7 bases from J, with 12 bases between. CDR1 and CDR2 (germline): SGHRS, YFSETQ. This CDR3 contains 14 residues.

In its sample, this clone was seen once. The chain employs TRBV28 and TRBJ2-4, with 9 bases fitting TRBD1. Germline V gene sequence: CDR1 MDHEN, CDR2 SYDVKM. V lost 4 bases and J lost 3; bases outside the gene matches: 10. The CDR3 runs to 17 residues. Here the CDR3 reads CASSSSETGGVKNIQYF. The CDR3 DNA sequence: TGTGCCAGCAGTTCAAGCGAGACAGGGGGAGTCAAAAACATTCAGTACTTC.

The chain links TRBV10-2 to TRBJ1-1; 8 positions agree with TRBD1. V gave up 7 bases and J gave up 3 bases; unmatched junction bases: 4. The germline V gene encodes CDR1 WSHSY and CDR2 SAAADI. The CDR3 loop spans 13 amino acids. CDR3 DNA: TGCGCCAGCATTTTACAGGGGGACACTGAAGCTTTCTTT. It specifies CASILQGDTEAFF.

This clone was counted once. J is TRBJ2-1 and V is TRBV5-4; 10 bases agree with TRBD2. V shed 0 bases, J shed 8 bases, and the junction held 14 bases outside the gene matches. Per germline, CDR1 SGHNT and CDR2 YYREEE (reference sequence). This CDR3 is built from 18 residues. This chain's CDR3 is CASSLGGGTGTSADEQFF. CDR3 sequence (DNA): TGTGCCAGCAGCTTGGGGGGGGGAACCGGGACTAGCGCGGATGAGCAGTTCTTC.

This CDR3 is CASSPTTGTSGSYEQYF. In nucleotides, the CDR3 is TGTGCCAGCAGCCCGACCACCGGGACTAGCGGCTCCTACGAGCAGTACTTC. The chain is built from TRBV4-2 and TRBJ2-7, with 11 nucleotides matching TRBD2. The CDR3 loop spans 17 amino acids. The ends lost 4 bases at V and 0 bases at J; junction bases unmatched: 8. Germline-derived CDR1 and CDR2 are LGHNA and YNFKEQ.

V usage is TRBV5-4 and J usage is TRBJ2-3; 10 bases line up with TRBD2. The V segment lost 4 bases and the J segment 3 bases; nucleotides outside the gene matches: 2. The CDR3 length is 14 residues. CDR1 is SGHNT and CDR2 is YYREEE in the germline V gene (reference sequence). The CDR3 DNA reads as TGTGCCAGCAGCCCTAGCGGGAGTACAGATACGCAGTATTTT. It encodes CASSPSGSTDTQYF.

This sequence joins TRBV30 and TRBJ2-5, with D perhaps TRBD1 (6 bases). The CDR3 runs to 14 residues. The germline V and J ends were trimmed by 1 base and 3 bases, with 12 bases remaining between them. From germline, CDR1 is GTSNPN and CDR2 SVGIG (reference sequence). CDR3 in amino acids: CAWSEGQGKETQYF. CDR3 coding DNA: TGTGCCTGGAGTGAAGGCCAGGGGAAAGAGACCCAGTACTTC.

The J gene is TRBJ2-7, the V gene TRBV6-4; no clear D gene. CDR1 is MRHNA, CDR2 SNTAGT, per germline. Trimming removed 3 bases from V and 3 bases from J, with 9 bases in between. The CDR3 totals 13 residues. CDR3 sequence: CASSEVQIYEQYF. CDR3 DNA sequence: TGTGCCAGCAGTGAAGTACAGATCTACGAGCAGTACTTC.

V and J are TRBV10-3 and TRBJ1-2; 7 bases fit TRBD1. The CDR3 has 14 residues. Germline lookup yields CDR1 ENHRY and CDR2 SYGVKD. Germline trimming cut 7 bases from V and 3 bases from J; bases unmatched to any gene: 8. The chain's CDR3 is CAINRDSLDYGYTF. In DNA form, the CDR3 reads TGTGCCATCAACCGGGACAGTTTGGACTATGGCTACACCTTC.

V and J are TRBV5-6 and TRBJ2-7, with 11 bases lining up with TRBD1. Germline lookup yields CDR1 SGHDT and CDR2 YYEEEE. J lost 3 bases, V lost 6 bases, and 11 bases had no gene match. The CDR3 extends over 16 amino acids. The CDR3 DNA reads as TGTGCCAGCAAAGCTGGGACAGGGGGTAAGAACTACGAGCAGTACTTC. It yields the protein CASKAGTGGKNYEQYF.

This clone showed up just once. The chain employs TRBV18 and TRBJ1-1; D not resolved. The CDR3 covers 15 residues. The germline gives CDR1 KGHSH, CDR2 LQKENI. Trimming pared 2 bases from V and 2 bases from J, leaving 12 bases between. CDR3 DNA: TGTGCCAGCTCACCATTTTCACAGATTAACACTGAAGCTTTCTTT. Translated: CASSPFSQINTEAFF. Together with reference TRBV18 and TRBJ1-1, the CDR3 gives the full variable domain: NAGVMQNPRHLVRRRGQEARLRCSPMKGHSHVYWYRQLPEEGLKFMVYLQKENIIDESGMPKERFSAEFPKEGPSILRIQQVVRGDSAAYFCASSPFSQINTEAFFGQGTRLTVV.